This T cell receptor (beta chain) is from a study of T cells after yellow fever vaccination (dated by TCRdb to about 2019). Regarding the complete study: The SMART-Seq v4 Ultra Low Input RNA kit was used to prepare libraries from fractions with low cell numbers. Two healthy male donors, one aged 18 to 30 and one aged 30 to 40 years, were included in the cohort. Blood samples were taken at several timepoints before and after primary and secondary immunization, and bulk PBMC replicates and cell subsets were isolated. To track T-cell clones before and after primary and booster YFV17D yellow fever vaccination, bulk TCR alpha and beta repertoires were sequenced longitudinally. Study-wide conclusions, independent of this receptor: Computational filtering was required because FACS-sorted repertoires could contain abundant contaminating clonotypes from the bulk population. Most clones expanded after primary vaccination (approximately 95% of CD4 and about 85% of CD8) were re-detected after the booster, suggesting that broad memory maintenance occurred. Because the study included only a couple of donors, the extent to which the findings can be generalized is limited. A small fraction of clonotypes showed up in both the CD4 and CD8 compartments, probably as a result of convergent recombination. The secondary T-cell response was found to be weaker but faster than the primary response, with a peak reached on day 5 rather than on day 15.

Based on the germline V gene, the CDR1 and CDR2 sequences are SGHRS and YFSETQ. Trimming leaves V shorter by 6 bases and J shorter by 3 bases, with the junction holding 3 bases beyond the gene matches. The CDR3 sequence holds 13 residues, the cysteine and phenylalanine included. The read is trimmed to its CDR3 DNA, 39 bases read in frame from base 1. The treatment or condition tag for this specimen amounts to: live attenuated yellow fever vaccine strain. Two biological replicates of bulk PBMCs were collected at each blood-draw timepoint. PBMCs were isolated from peripheral blood using a standard Ficoll-Paque protocol. TriZol was used to extract RNA from bulk PBMCs, CD4 and CD8 fractions, and dextramer-positive and dextramer-negative fractions. This clonotype was found many times. Its antigen target is currently unknown. Nothing much larger sits one base from this clone, and base qualities are not available.

Sequencing was performed on an Illumina NovaSeq 6000. TCR cDNA was synthesized by 5'RACE template switching, which introduced a universal primer site and unique molecular identifiers. cDNA synthesis was primed from both the TCR alpha and TCR beta constant segments. Libraries were amplified in two PCR steps, with sample barcodes and sequencing adapters added in the second step. Sequencing of the libraries was done on either Illumina HiSeq 2500 (2x100 bp) or NovaSeq (2x150 bp). In the original analysis: Demultiplexing of reads and collapsing into UMI consensus sequences were performed with MIGEC, and V(D)J alignment was carried out with MiXCR. Vaccine-responding clonotypes were defined with edgeR using replicate PBMC samples, requiring FDR below 0.01 and a log2 fold change above 5 up to day 15. Each bulk clonotype received a CD4 or CD8 identity based on whether the sequenced CD4 or CD8 repertoire contained that clonotype at higher abundance. The public reads were quality trimmed at Q25 with fastp and then assembled into clones with MiXCR by TCRdb, keeping productive beta chains. When rows share a CDR3 protein, they turn into one entry using the most common DNA and genes. Clone size and V and J calls follow TCRdb, not the original study. The sample table records some 340,000 distinct CDR3 sequences; 4.1% of these occur just once. Just under 25% of the sample is in the top ten clones.

The chain is made from TRBV5-1 and TRBJ1-1, with TRBD1 matching 9 junction bases. The TCR originated in a man in his late teens or twenties who received the YFV17D yellow fever vaccine. The sample was PBMCs, taken 5 days after the yellow fever booster vaccination. The sequenced DNA is TGCGCCAGCACGGACAGGGGCTACACTGAAGCTTTCTTT. Its coded protein is CASTDRGYTEAFF. Reference TRBV5-1 and TRBJ1-1 genes cover what lies past the CDR3, so the full variable domain is KAGVTQTPRYLIKTRGQQVTLSCSPISGHRSVSWYQQTPGQGLQFLFEYFSETQRNKGNFPGRFSGRQFSNSRSEMNVSTLELGDSALYLCASTDRGYTEAFFGQGTRLTVV.